Each of the 19 T cell receptor beta chains below was sequenced from the same sample in a study of monozygotic twins with inflammatory bowel disease. TCRdb reprocessed the 5' RACE reads and stores each CDR3 protein as one record, lacking DNA. The table gives about 160,000 distinct CDR3 sequences; the top ten clones make up 2% to 3% of it. Sequencing was carried out using blood. These receptors all stem from a human donor with ulcerative colitis or Crohn's disease, or a healthy co-twin of an affected twin (not recorded which).

The gene calls are TRBV12-3 or TRBV12-4 and TRBJ2-1; TCRdb's D call of TRBD2 is untestable without DNA. The CDR3 consists of 17 residues. The CDR3 loop is CASSLEVRAGGGSEQFF.

This chain links TRBV7-3 with TRBJ1-2; TCRdb indicates TRBD1, and absent DNA this call remains unverified. The CDR3 is 15 amino acids. In germline, CDR1 is SGHTA, CDR2 FQGTGA. The CDR3: CASRPRSGKVEGYTF.

The rearrangement links TRBV19 to TRBJ1-5; without DNA, the TCRdb call of TRBD1 cannot be checked. CDR3 length: 14 amino acids. The germline CDR1 and CDR2 sequences are LNHDA and SQIVND (reference sequence). CDR3 residues: CASSYRVGNQPQHF.

CDR3 sequence: CALVGHTGELFF. The chain combines TRBV7-8 with TRBJ2-2; as DNA is missing, the TRBD2 call by TCRdb cannot be tested. Germline values: CDR1 SGHVS, CDR2 FQNEAQ. CDR3 size: 12 residues.

J is TRBJ1-1 and V is TRBV5-4; the TCRdb D gene call, TRBD1, has no DNA to confirm it. CDR1 and CDR2 from the germline V gene are SGHNT and YYREEE (reference sequence). The CDR3 has 14 amino acids. CDR3 in amino acids: CASTRDIENTEAFF.

The chain combines TRBV12-3 or TRBV12-4 with TRBJ2-3. CDR3 size: 14 residues. CDR3 sequence: CASSLGSGTDTQYF.

The chain couples TRBV5-1 to TRBJ2-5; TCRdb outputs TRBD2, but without DNA this stays unchecked. Germline CDR1 SGHRS, CDR2 YFSETQ. The CDR3 length is 15 residues. CDR3 sequence: CASSSTPQSIGTQYF.

The chain is built from TRBV2 and TRBJ2-2. CDR3 length equals 14 residues. Per germline, CDR1 SNHLY and CDR2 FYNNEI. The chain's CDR3 is CASSGYRLVGELFF.

This rearrangement joins TRBV19 to TRBJ2-1. CDR1 is LNHDA and CDR2 is SQIVND in the germline V gene (reference sequence). CDR3 length: 15 amino acids. CDR3 loop: CASSIVESSYNEQFF.

This chain links TRBV12-3 or TRBV12-4 with TRBJ2-7; TCRdb's D call of TRBD2 is untestable without DNA. This CDR3 region has 15 residues. The CDR3 sequence: CASSGTSGDSYEQYF.

V usage is TRBV7-2 and J usage is TRBJ2-7; with no DNA, the TCRdb D assignment of TRBD1 cannot be verified. Per germline, CDR1 SGHTA and CDR2 FQGNSA. The CDR3 length is 14 residues. The chain's CDR3 is CASSLRDRSLEQYF.

The CDR3 is CASSHGRDRPYEQYF. V usage is TRBV7-9 and J usage is TRBJ2-7; TCRdb's assignment of TRBD1 cannot be checked, as there is no DNA. The CDR3 is 15 amino acids. Germline lookup yields CDR1 SEHNR and CDR2 FQNEAQ (reference sequence).

V usage is TRBV1 and J usage is TRBJ1-5; TCRdb designates TRBD1, a call that cannot be tested without DNA. TRBV1 is a pseudogene locus. The CDR3 is 17 amino acids. CDR3 sequence reads: CTSSQADRAESNQPQHF.

This chain links TRBV5-1 with TRBJ2-4; absent DNA, TCRdb's TRBD2 call cannot be checked. The CDR3 runs 15 residues. Germline V lookup: CDR1 SGHRS, CDR2 YFSETQ. CDR3 region: CASSLAGTTSGIQYF.

The chain combines TRBV9 with TRBJ2-7; as DNA is missing, the TRBD2 call by TCRdb cannot be tested. In germline, CDR1 is SGDLS, CDR2 YYNGEE. This CDR3 spans 14 amino acids. The CDR3 sequence: CASSITGVSDEQYF.

Here the CDR3 reads CASSLEYTQYF. The J gene is TRBJ2-3, the V gene TRBV7-9. This CDR3 has 11 amino acids. Germline CDR1 reads SEHNR; CDR2 reads FQNEAQ (reference sequence).

The chain employs TRBV5-1 and TRBJ1-3. CDR3 size: 15 residues. Germline V gene lookup returns CDR1 SGHRS and CDR2 YFSETQ. CDR3 amino acids: CASSPLEYSGNTIYF.

V gene TRBV5-1 combines with J gene TRBJ2-7; TCRdb's D call, TRBD1, is unchecked because there is no DNA. The germline V gene encodes CDR1 SGHRS and CDR2 YFSETQ. The CDR3 has 13 amino acids. The CDR3 spells CASSYRDTLEQYF.

This chain connects TRBV5-1 to TRBJ2-7; TCRdb lists TRBD1, though no DNA is available to test this call. The germline V gene encodes CDR1 SGHRS and CDR2 YFSETQ. The CDR3 is 14 amino acids. CDR3 amino acids: CASSTPDRAKEQYF.